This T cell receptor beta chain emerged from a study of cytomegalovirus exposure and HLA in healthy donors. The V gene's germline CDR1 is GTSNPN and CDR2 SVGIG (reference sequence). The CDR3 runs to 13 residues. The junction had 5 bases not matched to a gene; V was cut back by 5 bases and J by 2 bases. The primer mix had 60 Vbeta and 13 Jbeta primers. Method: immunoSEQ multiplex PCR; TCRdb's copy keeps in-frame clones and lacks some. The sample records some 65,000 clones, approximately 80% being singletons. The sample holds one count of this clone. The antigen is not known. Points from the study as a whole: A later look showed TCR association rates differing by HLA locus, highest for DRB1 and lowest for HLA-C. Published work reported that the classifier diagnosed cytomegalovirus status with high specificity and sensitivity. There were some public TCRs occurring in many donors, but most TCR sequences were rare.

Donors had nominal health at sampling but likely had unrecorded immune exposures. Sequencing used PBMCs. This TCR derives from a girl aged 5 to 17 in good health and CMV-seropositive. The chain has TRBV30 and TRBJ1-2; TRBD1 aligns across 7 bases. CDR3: CAWFPGQNYGYTF. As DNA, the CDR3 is TGTGCCTGGTTCCCGGGACAGAACTATGGCTACACCTTC.